A single sample is the source of the 9 T cell receptor beta chains below, sequenced in a study of early stage breast cancer tumors. Measured with immunoSEQ multiplex PCR; TCRdb has only the in-frame clones, and not every one. The data contain some 70,000 clones, more than 65% of them singletons. Sequencing used blood. Receptors were obtained from a person aged 60 to 70 with breast cancer.

This clone was seen once. The CDR3 reads CASSLGGRAYEQYF. The CDR3 nucleotides are TGTGCCAGCAGCTTGGGGGGGAGGGCCTACGAGCAGTACTTC. The V and J genes are TRBV11-2 and TRBJ2-7; TRBD2 aligns across 7 bases. Looked up from germline, CDR1 is SGHAT and CDR2 is FQNNGV. The CDR3 has 14 residues. V gave up 3 bases and J gave up 2 bases; unmatched junction bases: 4.

J is TRBJ2-7 and V is TRBV5-1, with D possibly matching TRBD2 (7 bases). The CDR3 has 15 residues. Between the trimmed V and J ends, which lost 3 bases and 0 bases, there was a span of 13 bases. Germline loops: CDR1 SGHRS, CDR2 YFSETQ. CDR3 residues: CASSWVGGHSYEQYF. The CDR3 region has the DNA TGCGCCAGCAGCTGGGTCGGGGGGCACTCCTACGAGCAGTACTTC.

V is TRBV5-1 and J is TRBJ2-5; D gene uncertain. CDR1 is SGHRS and CDR2 is YFSETQ in the germline V gene. The CDR3 length is 14 residues. V lost 0 bases, J lost 5 bases, and 11 bases lay in between. The CDR3 DNA reads TGCGCCAGCAGCTTGGATGCAGCTTCCGAGACCCAGTACTTC. Translated, it gives CASSLDAASETQYF.

The chain recombines TRBV10-3 with TRBJ2-5, with a possible D match to TRBD1 (6 bases). Per germline, CDR1 ENHRY and CDR2 SYGVKD. V lost 2 bases, J lost 2 bases, and 9 bases lay in between. This CDR3 region has 14 residues. The CDR3 protein is CAISEGTRQETQYF. CDR3 sequence (DNA): TGTGCCATCAGTGAGGGGACAAGACAAGAGACCCAGTACTTC.

V gene TRBV5-4 combines with J gene TRBJ2-5; 10 positions agree with TRBD2. CDR1 is SGHNT, CDR2 YYREEE, per germline (reference sequence). This CDR3 has 16 amino acids. With 1 base clipped from V and 3 bases from J, the junction kept 6 bases outside the gene matches. CDR3 nucleotides: TGTGCCAGCAGCTTGCAGCTAGCGGGAGTAAAAGAGACCCAGTACTTC. It codes for CASSLQLAGVKETQYF.

This chain links TRBV5-1 with TRBJ2-1; D is unresolved. Per germline, CDR1 SGHRS and CDR2 YFSETQ. This CDR3 comprises 11 residues. The V end lost 2 bases, the J end lost 13 bases, and 10 bases lay between the germline ends. The chain's CDR3 is CASSLGPRQFF. Here the CDR3 DNA reads TGCGCCAGCAGCTTAGGACCGAGACAGTTCTTC.

The genes are TRBV12-5 and TRBJ1-5; D is uncertain. V lost 0 bases and J lost 0, with 9 bases in between. The CDR3 consists of 16 residues. Germline V CDR1 and CDR2: LGHNT, FRNRAP. CDR3 in DNA: TGTGCTAGTGGTTTGGTACACGAGGATAGCAATCAGCCCCAGCATTTT. Encoded protein: CASGLVHEDSNQPQHF.

A note on this clone: This CDR3 is missing its conserved last phenylalanine or tryptophan, likely due to a read error. The DNA is omitted, as the CDR3 cannot be located on it reliably, and the CDR3 follows TCRdb's listing. The rearrangement uses TRBV28 and TRBJ1-1; the D call in the table, TRBD1, was not verified against the DNA. Per germline, CDR1 MDHEN and CDR2 SYDVKM. The CDR3 has 12 residues if both end residues are counted. Here the CDR3 reads CASSSGARPQRS.

The chain employs TRBV27 and TRBJ2-5; 7 bases fit TRBD1. The CDR3 covers 13 residues. V was pared by 7 bases and J by 5 bases, with 7 bases of the junction left unmatched. Per germline, CDR1 MNHEY and CDR2 SMNVEV (reference sequence). The DNA of the CDR3 is TGTGCCAGCACCCTACAGGGGTTGGAGACCCAGTACTTC. Translating gives CASTLQGLETQYF.